The 22 T cell receptor beta chains in this list originate from one sample, sequenced in a study of blood T cell repertoires in COVID-19 (dated by TCRdb to about 2020). Libraries were made using the immunoSEQ multiplex PCR assay. As stored in TCRdb, this immuneACCESS dataset retains in-frame rearrangements with V and J assigned. A fraction of the clones does not appear; measured against another copy, unresolved V genes explain less than half of the discrepancy, and the remainder lacks a known reason. The sample table shows 250,000 to 350,000 clones, and 90% are seen once. The ten top clones hold approximately 1.5% of the sample. Material for sequencing was PBMCs or T cells enriched from blood (not recorded which). The receptors originated from a woman aged 18-29 years with acute COVID-19.

V usage is TRBV18 and J usage is TRBJ2-3, with 9 nucleotides matching TRBD2. V gave up 6 bases and J gave up 2 bases; unmatched junction bases: 12. Germline-derived CDR1 and CDR2 are KGHSH and LQKENI. This CDR3 spans 17 amino acids. The CDR3 DNA reads as TGTGCCAGCTCCGGCCTAGCGGGGTTTGGGGACACAGATACGCAGTATTTT. Translating it yields CASSGLAGFGDTDTQYF.

The chain has TRBV19 and TRBJ2-7, with TRBD1 identical over 11 bases. V trimming: 5 bases; J trimming: 1 base; junction bases outside the gene matches: 4. CDR3 length: 15 residues. Germline V CDR1 and CDR2: LNHDA, SQIVND (reference sequence). CDR3 DNA sequence: TGTGCCAGTAGTCGCGGGACAGGGGGGTCCTACGAGCAGTACTTC. Its translation: CASSRGTGGSYEQYF.

The genes are TRBV19 and TRBJ2-5, with 15 bases that match TRBD2. The CDR3 covers 16 residues. Germline lookup yields CDR1 LNHDA and CDR2 SQIVND (reference sequence). The V segment lost 5 bases and the J segment 7 bases; nucleotides outside the gene matches: 8. The DNA for the CDR3 is TGTGCCAGTAGTCCGTCGGGACTAGCGGGAGGAGGGACCCAGTACTTC. Encoded protein: CASSPSGLAGGGTQYF.

A remark on this clone: Distinct nucleotide sequences in the sample also encode this CDR3. The chain recombines TRBV4-1 with TRBJ2-5, with a possible D match to TRBD2 (5 bases). Trimming took off 1 base at V and 2 bases at J, with 11 bases between the two ends. CDR3 size: 15 residues. CDR1 is MGHRA and CDR2 is YSYEKL in the germline V gene. CDR3 sequence reads: CASSQGPDLQETQYF. The CDR3 DNA reads as TGCGCCAGCAGCCAAGGGCCGGACTTACAAGAGACCCAGTACTTC.

The table lists this clone with a count of one. The V gene is TRBV9, the J gene TRBJ2-7, with TRBD2 identical over 7 bases. CDR1 is SGDLS and CDR2 is YYNGEE in the germline V gene. The CDR3 extends over 15 amino acids. The V and J ends lost 0 bases and 7 bases, in that order; junction bases with no gene match: 10. CDR3 in DNA: TGTGCCAGCAGCGTAGTGGGGACTACCACCGGGGAGCAGTACTTC. It translates to CASSVVGTTTGEQYF.

This chain joins TRBV15 and TRBJ2-2, with 10 bases that match TRBD2. Germline assignment: CDR1 LNHNV and CDR2 YYDKDF (reference sequence). The CDR3 is 20 amino acids. The V gene end was trimmed by 4 bases and the J gene end by 6 bases; junction bases not matched to a gene: 20. The CDR3 is CATSTPPGVSGRPDAGELFF. Written as DNA, the CDR3 is TGTGCCACCAGCACCCCCCCTGGAGTTAGCGGGAGGCCGGACGCCGGGGAGCTGTTTTTT.

This chain links TRBV10-3 with TRBJ1-3; D call uncertain. Looked up from germline, CDR1 is ENHRY and CDR2 is SYGVKD. V shed 3 bases and J shed 1 base, with 16 bases lying between them. This CDR3 spans 17 amino acids. The chain's CDR3 is CAISELVGVLSGNTIYF. CDR3 sequence (DNA): TGTGCCATCAGTGAACTGGTCGGGGTTCTTTCTGGAAACACCATATATTTT.

CDR3 DNA sequence: TGTGCCAGCTCACCAGATCCGGGAGAGACCCAGTACTTC. Protein sequence: CASSPDPGETQYF. The genes are TRBV18 and TRBJ2-5; unclear D gene. Germline V gene lookup returns CDR1 KGHSH and CDR2 LQKENI. The CDR3 consists of 13 residues. Trimming left V 2 bases short and J 4 bases short, with 8 bases between.

The CDR3 DNA sequence: TGCGCCAGCAGCCAAGAAAGCGGGAGGGCCGGGGAGACCCAGTACTTC. Its translation: CASSQESGRAGETQYF. V and J are TRBV4-1 and TRBJ2-5, with TRBD2 identical over 10 bases. The CDR3 is made up of 16 amino acids. J was trimmed by 5 bases and V by 0 bases; bases with no gene match: 6. The germline V gene has CDR1 MGHRA and CDR2 YSYEKL.

This rearrangement joins TRBV18 to TRBJ2-1; D gene ambiguous. The V end was cut by 2 bases, the J end by 5 bases, with 19 bases between. The CDR3 is 17 residues long. Per the germline V gene, CDR1 is KGHSH and CDR2 is LQKENI. The CDR3 region has the DNA TGTGCCAGCTCACCAACTATAACCGTACACACACACAATGAGCAGTTCTTC. It is translated as CASSPTITVHTHNEQFF.

The chain links TRBV9 to TRBJ1-2; TRBD1 matches at 8 bases. Losses at the gene ends were 3 bases for V and 5 bases for J; bases not matched to a gene: 6. Germline CDR1 SGDLS, CDR2 YYNGEE. The CDR3 runs to 14 residues. The CDR3 is CASSGGQGGYGYTF. CDR3 nucleotides: TGTGCCAGCAGCGGCGGACAGGGTGGATATGGCTACACCTTC. The full variable domain, rest sourced from reference TRBV9 and TRBJ1-2, is DSGVTQTPKHLITATGQRVTLRCSPRSGDLSVYWYQQSLDQGLQFLIQYYNGEERAKGNILERFSAQQFPDLHSELNLSSLELGDSALYFCASSGGQGGYGYTFGSGTRLTVV.

The chain recombines TRBV27 with TRBJ2-7, with 9 bases lining up with TRBD2. Trimming cost V 2 bases and J 4 bases; bases outside gene matches: 6. Germline loops: CDR1 MNHEY, CDR2 SMNVEV (reference sequence). The CDR3 spans 15 residues. CDR3 loop: CASSLEREVGYEQYF. The CDR3 bases are TGTGCCAGCAGTTTAGAGCGGGAGGTGGGATACGAGCAGTACTTC.

CDR3 sequence (DNA): TGTGCCAGCACCCTCAGGAGGGGAAACTATGGCTACACCTTC. As protein: CASTLRRGNYGYTF. This chain links TRBV28 with TRBJ1-2; TRBD1 is a possible D gene (5 bases). V was clipped by 7 bases and J by 2 bases, with 14 bases between them. The CDR3 loop spans 14 amino acids. From germline, CDR1 is MDHEN and CDR2 SYDVKM.

V is TRBV4-1 and J is TRBJ2-3; perhaps TRBD2 as D (6 bases). CDR3 length equals 17 residues. V lost 1 base, J lost 9 bases, and 23 bases lay in between. CDR1 and CDR2 from the germline V gene are MGHRA and YSYEKL. In nucleotides, the CDR3 is TGCGCCAGCAGCCAAGTCGGCGGGACGAGGGGATTGGACACGCAGTATTTT. This encodes CASSQVGGTRGLDTQYF.

This chain joins TRBV4-1 and TRBJ2-1, with 14 bases aligning to TRBD2. The length of the CDR3 is 16 residues. V was clipped by 2 bases and J by 9 bases; unmatched bases: 6. Germline loops: CDR1 MGHRA, CDR2 YSYEKL. The CDR3 bases are TGCGCCAGCAGCCAACCGACTAGCGGGAGGGCCCGTGAGCAGTTCTTC. The encoded protein is CASSQPTSGRAREQFF.

The chain has TRBV7-9 and TRBJ1-1; unclear D gene. Trimming cost V 2 bases and J 0 bases, with 13 bases left between them. The CDR3 runs 16 residues. Germline lookup yields CDR1 SEHNR and CDR2 FQNEAQ (reference sequence). This CDR3 is CASSLYGETMNTEAFF. The CDR3 DNA sequence: TGTGCCAGCAGCTTATATGGAGAAACTATGAACACTGAAGCTTTCTTT.

V gene TRBV19 combines with J gene TRBJ2-7; 8 bases fit TRBD1. Germline loops: CDR1 LNHDA, CDR2 SQIVND (reference sequence). The CDR3 runs to 14 residues. V was pared by 4 bases and J by 5 bases, with 7 bases of the junction left unmatched. CDR3 sequence (DNA): TGTGCCAGTAGTAAAGGGACAGGACCCAACGAGCAGTACTTC. Translating it yields CASSKGTGPNEQYF.

This chain joins TRBV28 and TRBJ2-7, with D perhaps matching TRBD2 (6 bases). The CDR3 is 21 residues long. Trimming took 1 base from V and 1 from J, leaving 29 bases between them. The V gene's germline CDR1 is MDHEN and CDR2 SYDVKM. CDR3 sequence (DNA): TGTGCCAGCAGTTTATCGGTAGCGGCTCTGGTGTGGGAGGTTCGGTCCTACGAGCAGTACTTC. Translated: CASSLSVAALVWEVRSYEQYF.

The chain employs TRBV14 and TRBJ1-6; no clear D. The length of the CDR3 is 12 residues. With 2 bases removed from V and 13 bases from J, the gap between germline ends came to 9 bases. Germline V lookup: CDR1 SGHDN, CDR2 FVKESK. CDR3 DNA: TGTGCCAGCAGCCAATCCCTCCCCCCCCTCCACTTT. Translated: CASSQSLPPLHF.

V usage is TRBV7-2 and J usage is TRBJ2-2; 8 bases are shared with TRBD2. The length of the CDR3 is 16 residues. In germline, CDR1 is SGHTA, CDR2 FQGNSA. Trimming at V came to 5 bases and at J to 0 bases, leaving 5 bases not matched to a gene. CDR3 residues: CASSQSGRTNTGELFF. CDR3 sequence (DNA): TGTGCCAGCAGCCAGAGCGGGAGAACGAACACCGGGGAGCTGTTTTTT.

This clone was detected many times. The chain uses TRBV7-9 and TRBJ2-7; the match to TRBD1 covers 8 bases. The CDR3 is 14 amino acids. The germline V gene has CDR1 SEHNR and CDR2 FQNEAQ (reference sequence). V gave up 4 bases and J gave up 5 bases; unmatched junction bases: 7. The CDR3 is CASSSRTGNDEQYF. The CDR3, as DNA: TGTGCCAGCAGCTCCCGGACAGGGAACGACGAGCAGTACTTC.

The gene calls are TRBV10-3 and TRBJ1-5; the D gene is possibly TRBD1 (5 bases). Germline CDR1 ENHRY, CDR2 SYGVKD. Between the trimmed V and J ends, which lost 0 bases and 7 bases, there was a span of 13 bases. The CDR3 spans 15 residues. The CDR3 reads CAISESTSGAQPQHF. In DNA, the CDR3 is TGTGCCATCAGTGAGTCGACAAGTGGGGCCCAGCCCCAGCATTTT.